These 32 T cell receptor beta chains came from one sample sequenced in a study of T cells after posttransplantation cyclophosphamide. The repertoire was sequenced with immunoSEQ multiplex PCR; TCRdb's copy has only in-frame clones and lacks some. The sample records some 10,000 clones, approximately 80% being singletons. Treatment was busulfan-fludarabine conditioning, a marrow graft, and cyclophosphamide on days +3 and +4. The material sequenced was PBMCs, taken after allogeneic stem cell transplant with posttransplant cyclophosphamide. These receptors were taken from a female patient between 50 and 60 years old who received an allogeneic stem cell transplant from a related donor, was CMV-positive, and had no GVHD. Some T cells may be provided by the graft donor.

This chain joins TRBV4-1 and TRBJ2-7, with 11 bases identical to TRBD2. The ends lost 0 bases at V and 4 bases at J; junction bases unmatched: 2. The germline V gene has CDR1 MGHRA and CDR2 YSYEKL. CDR3 length: 15 amino acids. The CDR3, as DNA: TGCGCCAGCAGCCAAGATACTAGCGGGAGATACGAGCAGTACTTC. Translation: CASSQDTSGRYEQYF.

This clone showed up just a few times. V gene TRBV6-5 combines with J gene TRBJ1-5; D is uncertain. The CDR3 extends over 14 amino acids. Germline V gene sequence: CDR1 MNHEY, CDR2 SVGAGI. V shed 11 bases and J shed 0 bases, with 14 bases lying between them. The CDR3 nucleotides read TGTGCCGAGAGTACGGGAGATAGCAATCAGCCCCAGCATTTT. Translated: CAESTGDSNQPQHF.

This clone was seen only once. This chain links TRBV5-1 with TRBJ2-5, with D tentatively TRBD2 (6 bases). The V and J ends lost 4 bases and 1 base respectively, with 14 bases between them. This CDR3 has 15 amino acids. From germline, CDR1 is SGHRS and CDR2 YFSETQ. CDR3 sequence reads: CASSPDGGGQETQYF. The CDR3 DNA is TGCGCCAGCAGCCCGGACGGGGGAGGCCAAGAGACCCAGTACTTC.

The chain carries TRBV6-7 and TRBJ2-3, with TRBD1 identical over 7 bases. TRBV6-7 falls under the ORF class, with uncertain function. This CDR3 has 16 residues. Trimming cost V 9 bases and J 0 bases; bases outside gene matches: 12. DNA of the CDR3: TGTGCCAGGATCACCTCTACAGGGGCTAGCACAGATACGCAGTATTTT. The encoded protein is CARITSTGASTDTQYF.

This clone was observed a handful of times. The rearrangement uses TRBV29-1 and TRBJ1-4; TRBD1 matches at 7 bases. Losses at the gene ends were 7 bases for V and 8 bases for J; bases not matched to a gene: 7. Per germline, CDR1 SQVTM and CDR2 ANQGSEA. The CDR3 extends over 12 amino acids. The CDR3 DNA reads TGCAGCGCACTACAGGGGACGGAAAAACTGTTTTTT. The encoded protein is CSALQGTEKLFF.

J is TRBJ2-7 and V is TRBV19; TRBD2 matches 10 bases. This CDR3 spans 17 amino acids. Per germline, CDR1 LNHDA and CDR2 SQIVND (reference sequence). V lost 3 bases and J lost 3; bases outside the gene matches: 11. CDR3 region: CASSIEGSGGQNYEQYF. CDR3 nucleotide sequence: TGTGCCAGTAGTATTGAGGGTAGCGGGGGGCAAAACTACGAGCAGTACTTC.

This clone was observed a single time. The chain joins TRBV6-5 to TRBJ1-1; D gene unclear. CDR3 length: 14 amino acids. The V and J ends lost 0 bases and 3 bases respectively, with 8 bases between them. Per the germline V gene, CDR1 is MNHEY and CDR2 is SVGAGI. In DNA, the CDR3 is TGTGCCAGCAGTTACTCTTACGGGGACACTGAAGCTTTCTTT. Translation: CASSYSYGDTEAFF.

V and J are TRBV9 and TRBJ1-6, with 10 bases lining up with TRBD1. With V trimmed by 3 bases and J by 13 bases, 7 bases remained unmatched. The CDR3 totals 14 residues. Germline lookup yields CDR1 SGDLS and CDR2 YYNGEE. The CDR3 nucleotides read TGTGCCAGCAGCGCGCGACAGGGGGCGCCCCCCCTCCACTTT. It is translated as CASSARQGAPPLHF.

The J gene is TRBJ2-7, the V gene TRBV6-1; TRBD1 matches at 8 bases. The V gene end was trimmed by 5 bases and the J gene end by 2 bases; junction bases not matched to a gene: 8. Germline CDR1 MNHNS, CDR2 SASEGT. The CDR3 loop spans 15 amino acids. In DNA, the CDR3 is TGTGCCAGCAGTACCAGACAGGGGTCCCCCTACGAGCAGTACTTC. Translation gives CASSTRQGSPYEQYF.

V is TRBV6-1 and J is TRBJ1-2, with TRBD1 matching 8 bases. The V gene end was trimmed by 6 bases and the J gene end by 4 bases; junction bases not matched to a gene: 7. The CDR3 runs 14 residues. Germline V gene data show CDR1 as MNHNS and CDR2 as SASEGT. The DNA of the CDR3 is TGTGCCAGCAGACCAGGGGGCCTAATCTATGGCTACACCTTC. It yields the protein CASRPGGLIYGYTF.

This chain joins TRBV27 and TRBJ2-5; weak D call: TRBD2 (5 bases). Trimming stripped 4 bases from V and 4 bases from J, with 10 bases between. There are 13 residues in the CDR3. Germline V CDR1 and CDR2: MNHEY, SMNVEV (reference sequence). CDR3 nucleotides: TGTGCCAGCAGTTGGCGGGCAGGAGAGACCCAGTACTTC. Its protein is CASSWRAGETQYF.

The rearrangement links TRBV7-6 to TRBJ2-2, with a possible D match to TRBD2 (6 bases). The germline V gene encodes CDR1 SGHVS and CDR2 FNYEAQ. There are 18 residues in the CDR3. Trimming stripped 1 base from V and 0 bases from J, with 15 bases between. The CDR3 DNA reads TGTGCCAGCAGCTTAGGAGTATGGGGGGAAACGAACACCGGGGAGCTGTTTTTT. This sequence encodes CASSLGVWGETNTGELFF.

The J gene is TRBJ2-2, the V gene TRBV7-6; D might be TRBD1 (7 bases). V dropped 4 bases and J dropped 13 bases, with 19 bases sitting between them. This CDR3 spans 14 amino acids. CDR1 SGHVS and CDR2 FNYEAQ come from the germline V gene. The CDR3 DNA sequence: TGTGCCAGCAGCTCAACCCCGGACAGGAGGGTGCTGTTTTTT. Protein sequence: CASSSTPDRRVLFF. The variable domain in full, with the rest retrieved from reference TRBV7-6 and TRBJ2-2, is GAGVSQSPRYKVTKRGQDVALRCDPISGHVSLYWYRQALGQGPEFLTYFNYEAQQDKSGLPNDRFSAERPEGSISTLTIQRTEQRDSAMYRCASSSTPDRRVLFFGEGSRLTVL.

The rearrangement links TRBV25-1 to TRBJ1-1; D perhaps matches TRBD1 (5 bases). CDR1 MGHDK and CDR2 SYGVNS come from the germline V gene. This CDR3 has 15 amino acids. V was pared by 2 bases and J by 4 bases, with 14 bases between. DNA for the CDR3: TGTGCCAGCAGTGAAGGGAGGACACCTACCACTGAAGCTTTCTTT. Translation: CASSEGRTPTTEAFF.

The chain is built from TRBV6-5 and TRBJ1-1, with 7 bases matching TRBD1. V trimming: 0 bases; J trimming: 10 bases; junction bases outside the gene matches: 8. CDR1 and CDR2 from the germline V gene are MNHEY and SVGAGI. This CDR3 has 14 residues. The CDR3 loop is CASSYSDLTGPAFF. The CDR3 bases are TGTGCCAGCAGTTACTCGGACTTGACAGGGCCAGCTTTCTTT.

This chain uses TRBV9 with TRBJ2-2; D remains ambiguous. Germline CDR1 is SGDLS and CDR2 is YYNGEE. V was pared by 1 base and J by 0 bases, with 7 bases between. This CDR3 is 15 amino acids long. CDR3 sequence: CASSVLAANTGELFF. The CDR3 region has the DNA TGTGCCAGCAGCGTACTTGCAGCGAACACCGGGGAGCTGTTTTTT. Together with reference TRBV9 and TRBJ2-2, the CDR3 gives the full variable domain: DSGVTQTPKHLITATGQRVTLRCSPRSGDLSVYWYQQSLDQGLQFLIQYYNGEERAKGNILERFSAQQFPDLHSELNLSSLELGDSALYFCASSVLAANTGELFFGEGSRLTVL.

This clone was recorded once. This rearrangement joins TRBV5-5 to TRBJ1-2, with 9 bases aligning to TRBD1. The CDR3 totals 16 residues. V lost 5 bases, J lost 4 bases, and 12 bases stayed unmatched. CDR1 is SGHKS and CDR2 is YYEKEE in the germline V gene (reference sequence). The chain's CDR3 is CASSLTGGLSVYGYTF. DNA for the CDR3: TGTGCCAGCAGTCTTACAGGGGGCTTATCGGTCTATGGCTACACCTTC.

This chain links TRBV6-4 with TRBJ2-2, with TRBD1 matching over 7 bases. Germline-derived CDR1 and CDR2 are MRHNA and SNTAGT. Trimming took 2 bases from V and 6 from J; bases not matched to a gene: 6. CDR3 length: 15 residues. The CDR3 reads CASSDDRDRPGELFF. The DNA of the CDR3 is TGTGCCAGCAGTGACGACAGGGATAGGCCCGGGGAGCTGTTTTTT.

The rearrangement joins TRBV6-1 to TRBJ2-2; D possibly corresponds to TRBD1 (6 bases). The CDR3 sequence is 15 residues long. Germline values: CDR1 MNHNS, CDR2 SASEGT. V lost 6 bases, J lost 2 bases, and 13 bases lay in between. This chain's CDR3 is CASRRPGVNTGELFF. CDR3 coding DNA: TGTGCCAGCAGACGTCCAGGGGTTAACACCGGGGAGCTGTTTTTT.

This chain uses TRBV7-8 with TRBJ2-5; 13 bases map to TRBD2. The closer fit of TRBJ2-7 to the DNA end suggests the J call may be wrong. The CDR3 is 18 amino acids. Germline CDR1 SGHVS, CDR2 FQNEAQ. The CDR3 region is CASSFVETSGGISYEQYF. In DNA, the CDR3 is TGTGCCAGCAGCTTTGTTGAGACTAGCGGGGGGATCTCCTACGAGCAGTACTTC.

This chain joins TRBV12-2 and TRBJ2-7; the D call of TRBD2 is as the table states it, not checked on the DNA. TRBV12-2 is labeled a pseudogene. The CDR3 spans 13 residues. The DNA for the CDR3 is TGTGCAAGTCGCTCCCTGGGGGGGTACGAGCAGTACTTC. Amino acid sequence: CASRSLGGYEQYF.

This sequence joins TRBV5-6 and TRBJ2-1, with D hard to call. Germline V gives CDR1 SGHDT, CDR2 YYEEEE. This CDR3 is built from 13 residues. V lost 1 base and J lost 3, with 5 bases in between. The CDR3 DNA follows: TGTGCCAGCAGCTTGATCCGCTACAATGAGCAGTTCTTC. Translating gives CASSLIRYNEQFF. Full variable domain (rest looked up from reference TRBV5-6 and TRBJ2-1): DAGVTQSPTHLIKTRGQQVTLRCSPKSGHDTVSWYQQALGQGPQFIFQYYEEEERQRGNFPDRFSGHQFPNYSSELNVNALLLGDSALYLCASSLIRYNEQFFGPGTRLTVL.

The sample holds one count of this clone. V usage is TRBV13 and J usage is TRBJ2-2; TRBD1 aligns across 9 bases. Germline V gene data show CDR1 as PRHDT and CDR2 as FYEKMQ (reference sequence). The CDR3 runs 16 residues. Losses at the gene ends were 5 bases for V and 1 base for J; bases not matched to a gene: 5. The CDR3 DNA reads as TGTGCCAGCAGCCCGGGGACAGGGCTGAACACCGGGGAGCTGTTTTTT. Translation: CASSPGTGLNTGELFF.

The chain uses TRBV5-1 and TRBJ1-4; 7 nucleotides match TRBD1. The CDR3 loop spans 15 amino acids. CDR1 and CDR2 (germline): SGHRS, YFSETQ. The V and J ends lost 0 bases and 8 bases, in that order; junction bases with no gene match: 7. CDR3 nucleotides: TGCGCCAGCAGCTTGGCCAGGGGGGATGGGGAAAAACTGTTTTTT. Translating gives CASSLARGDGEKLFF.

The chain has TRBV7-8 and TRBJ1-5, with TRBD1 matching over 12 bases. The CDR3 contains 14 residues. The J segment lost 5 bases and the V segment lost 5 bases, leaving 1 base of the junction unmatched. CDR1 and CDR2 from the germline V gene are SGHVS and FQNEAQ. Here the CDR3 DNA reads TGTGCCAGCAGCCGGGACAGGGGGCATCAGCCCCAGCATTTT. The encoded protein is CASSRDRGHQPQHF.

The CDR3 protein is CASSERQGQETQYF. The CDR3 nucleotides are TGTGCCAGCTCCGAACGCCAGGGCCAAGAGACCCAGTACTTC. The chain employs TRBV18 and TRBJ2-5, with D tentatively TRBD1 (5 bases). Per the germline V gene, CDR1 is KGHSH and CDR2 is LQKENI. Trimming took 6 bases from V and 1 from J, leaving 12 bases between them. CDR3 size: 14 residues.

This rearrangement joins TRBV10-3 to TRBJ2-7, with a tentative D call TRBD1 (5 bases). This CDR3 is 12 amino acids long. V was trimmed by 6 bases and J by 6 bases, leaving 12 bases between them. Germline V gene data show CDR1 as ENHRY and CDR2 as SYGVKD. For the CDR3, the DNA is TGTGCCATCAGCCAAACAGGTAGCGAGCAGTACTTC. Encoded protein: CAISQTGSEQYF.

V usage is TRBV7-2 and J usage is TRBJ1-5; no definite D call. Trimming removed 1 base from V and 3 bases from J, with 10 bases in between. Looked up from germline, CDR1 is SGHTA and CDR2 is FQGNSA. This CDR3 has 15 amino acids. The CDR3 sequence: CASSLDPLANQPQHF. The DNA for the CDR3 is TGTGCCAGCAGCTTAGATCCCCTAGCCAATCAGCCCCAGCATTTT.

The chain links TRBV5-1 to TRBJ1-3, with D possibly TRBD1 on 5 matching bases. V dropped 0 bases and J dropped 9 bases, with 13 bases sitting between them. Germline assignment: CDR1 SGHRS and CDR2 YFSETQ. The CDR3 spans 14 residues. CDR3 protein: CASSLDQGGVTIYF. The CDR3 region has the DNA TGCGCCAGCAGCTTGGATCAGGGAGGGGTCACCATATATTTT.

This chain links TRBV6-6 with TRBJ2-5, with 8 nucleotides matching TRBD1. Germline CDR1 and CDR2: MNHNY and SVGAGI (reference sequence). V dropped 6 bases and J dropped 11; count of bases not matched to a gene: 8. This CDR3 contains 12 residues. Written as DNA, the CDR3 is TGTGCCAGCAGGGACAGGGAGTGGGAGCAGTACTTC. Its translation: CASRDREWEQYF.

V usage is TRBV7-2 and J usage is TRBJ2-5, with 10 nucleotides matching TRBD2. Germline V gene data show CDR1 as SGHTA and CDR2 as FQGNSA. CDR3 length: 14 residues. V was clipped by 5 bases and J by 5 bases; unmatched bases: 5. The CDR3 DNA reads TGTGCCAGCAGCCGTCTAGCGGGGGCGGAGACCCAGTACTTC. It specifies CASSRLAGAETQYF.

The genes are TRBV7-2 and TRBJ1-2; unclear D gene. The germline CDR1 and CDR2 sequences are SGHTA and FQGNSA. This CDR3 spans 15 amino acids. Between the trimmed V and J ends, which lost 3 bases and 2 bases, there was a span of 13 bases. The CDR3 reads CASSFSTGINYGYTF. DNA of the CDR3: TGTGCCAGCAGCTTTTCGACGGGTATCAACTATGGCTACACCTTC.